The clone carrying this T cell receptor beta chain was counted at least ten times. Its target is unknown. The time point is: patch test 3, about 24 weeks after DPC sensitization. Described treatment: therapeutic diphenylcyclopropenone sensitization with weekly scalp DPC. V shed 1 base and J shed 4 bases, with 8 bases lying between them. Germline V gene sequence: CDR1 SGHAT, CDR2 FQNNGV. The CDR3 contains 14 residues. This specimen comes from a study of human T cells and chemical hapten exposure. Study findings and constraints: Sensitizing with DPC caused no change in TCRs above 1 in 1000 frequency.

TCRdb fed the RACE reads into MiXCR, producing one record per CDR3 protein. The table lists tens of thousands of distinct CDR3 sequences, 5.8% of them singletons. The chain joins TRBV11-2 to TRBJ1-5; no firm D call. The sequence derives from a man between 25 and 39 years old with alopecia areata. Some clones in this sample may be carry-over from other donors' samples. This specimen was whole blood, taken in connection with sensitization to the hapten diphenylcyclopropenone (DPC). CDR3 amino acids: CASSLGGGNQPQHF. CDR3 nucleotide sequence: TGTGCCAGCAGCTTAGGTGGAGGGAATCAGCCCCAGCATTTT.